The 17 T cell receptor beta chains below all came from one sample that was sequenced in a study of TIL therapy for anti-PD-1-resistant metastatic lung cancer. Documented time point: pre-treatment sample, taken before nivolumab and TIL therapy. This was the immunoSEQ v3 assay. TCRdb's table, derived via immunoSEQ multiplex PCR, lists solely in-frame clones and lacks some. The data show 36,000 or so clones, about 73% seen once. The material sequenced was blood, taken at baseline. The receptors derive from a person between 30 and 79 years old with non-small cell lung cancer.

The chain has TRBV11-1 and TRBJ2-1; 7 bases line up with TRBD2. The CDR3 runs 16 residues. CDR1 is SGHAT, CDR2 FQDESV, per germline (reference sequence). V lost 5 bases, J lost 4 bases, and 11 bases stayed unmatched. The CDR3 is CASSPRAGRVYNEQFF. The CDR3 DNA follows: TGTGCCAGCAGCCCCCGGGCAGGGAGGGTTTACAATGAGCAGTTCTTC.

This chain connects TRBV10-3 to TRBJ2-7, with D uncertain. The V end lost 8 bases, the J end lost 0 bases, and 11 bases lay between the germline ends. The germline V gene has CDR1 ENHRY and CDR2 SYGVKD. The CDR3 totals 13 residues. CDR3 in amino acids: CAILAADSYEQYF. The DNA of the CDR3 is TGTGCCATCCTCGCGGCGGACTCCTACGAGCAGTACTTC.

This chain links TRBV6-5 with TRBJ2-7; 9 nucleotides agree with TRBD1. Germline V gene data show CDR1 as MNHEY and CDR2 as SVGAGI. The CDR3 sequence is 15 residues long. V shed 4 bases and J 6 bases; nucleotides not matched to a gene: 10. CDR3 in DNA: TGTGCCAGCAGTTCCCCGGGACAGGGACGCCTCGAGCAGTACTTC. Translated: CASSSPGQGRLEQYF.

This chain connects TRBV4-3 to TRBJ2-7; maybe TRBD1 (5 bases). Germline assignment: CDR1 LGHNA and CDR2 YSLEER. The CDR3 extends over 12 amino acids. Trimming removed 1 base at V and 10 bases at J, with 11 bases between. CDR3 region: CASSQGGQGQYF. In DNA form, the CDR3 reads TGCGCCAGCAGCCAAGGTGGGCAGGGCCAGTACTTC.

This clone was seen a handful of times. The V gene is TRBV6-6, the J gene TRBJ1-3; 8 positions agree with TRBD1. V trimming: 2 bases; J trimming: 4 bases; junction bases outside the gene matches: 7. This CDR3 has 16 amino acids. The germline gives CDR1 MNHNY, CDR2 SVGAGI (reference sequence). The CDR3 bases are TGTGCCAGCAGTTACGGAGCAGGGGGCTCAGGAAACACCATATATTTT. It yields the protein CASSYGAGGSGNTIYF.

This clone has more than one count but fewer than ten. The V gene is TRBV2, the J gene TRBJ1-2; D not resolved. V lost 7 bases and J 8 bases, leaving 17 bases between the germline ends. The CDR3 is made up of 13 amino acids. Germline CDR1 is SNHLY and CDR2 is FYNNEI. As DNA, the CDR3 is TGTGCCAGCACTACCACGGGTATCAACGGCTACACCTTC. This gives the protein CASTTTGINGYTF. The whole variable domain, remainder taken from reference TRBV2 and TRBJ1-2, is EPEVTQTPSHQVTQMGQEVILRCVPISNHLYFYWYRQILGQKVEFLVSFYNNEISEKSEIFDDQFSVERPDGSNFTLKIRSTKLEDSAMYFCASTTTGINGYTFGSGTRLTVV.

In its sample, this clone was seen once. This chain connects TRBV28 to TRBJ2-3; tentative D call: TRBD1 (6 bases). In germline, CDR1 is MDHEN, CDR2 SYDVKM. Between the trimmed V and J ends, which lost 7 bases and 1 base, there was a span of 15 bases. The CDR3 is made up of 15 amino acids. The CDR3 DNA reads as TGTGCCAGCAACTTACAGGGAAGGGGCACAGATACGCAGTATTTT. Encoded protein: CASNLQGRGTDTQYF. Full variable domain (remainder filled in from reference TRBV28 and TRBJ2-3): DVKVTQSSRYLVKRTGEKVFLECVQDMDHENMFWYRQDPGLGLRLIYFSYDVKMKEKGDIPEGYSVSREKKERFSLILESASTNQTSMYLCASNLQGRGTDTQYFGPGTRLTVL.

Comments on this clone: Compared with germline, one end of the junction differs, possibly owing to a read error. CDR3 coding DNA: TGTGTCAGCAGCTCCCCGGGACTACCCAATGAGCAGTTCTTC. Its translation: CVSSSPGLPNEQFF. This sequence joins TRBV7-3 and TRBJ2-1; TRBD2 agrees at 7 bases. The CDR3 runs to 14 residues. Looked up from germline, CDR1 is SGHTA and CDR2 is FQGTGA. Full variable domain (missing parts from reference TRBV7-3 and TRBJ2-1): GAGVSQTPSNKVTEKGKYVELRCDPISGHTALYWYRQSLGQGPEFLIYFQGTGAADDSGLPNDRFFAVRPEGSVSTLKIQRTERGDSAVYLCVSSSPGLPNEQFFGPGTRLTVL.

The sample holds a few counts of this clone. The chain uses TRBV7-2 and TRBJ1-1, with 9 nucleotides matching TRBD1. The CDR3 has 16 residues. V trimming: 3 bases; J trimming: 4 bases; junction bases outside the gene matches: 9. Per germline, CDR1 SGHTA and CDR2 FQGNSA. CDR3 loop: CASSLLQGALGTEAFF. CDR3 coding DNA: TGTGCCAGCAGCTTGCTACAGGGGGCGCTTGGCACTGAAGCTTTCTTT.

CDR3 sequence reads: CASSQIGARDEQFF. The CDR3 region has the DNA TGCGCCAGCAGCCAAATAGGGGCCCGCGATGAGCAGTTCTTC. V is TRBV4-1 and J is TRBJ2-1, with D possibly being TRBD1 (5 bases). Looked up from germline, CDR1 is MGHRA and CDR2 is YSYEKL. Trimming removed 2 bases at V and 8 bases at J, with 13 bases between. The CDR3 is 14 amino acids.

The chain recombines TRBV19 with TRBJ2-2; 9 bases line up with TRBD2. The germline V gene encodes CDR1 LNHDA and CDR2 SQIVND (reference sequence). J lost 6 bases, V lost 8 bases, and 13 bases had no gene match. The CDR3 is 16 residues long. The CDR3 region is CASLPTPRGGAGELFF. The CDR3, as DNA: TGTGCCAGTCTTCCGACCCCGCGGGGGGGCGCCGGGGAGCTGTTTTTT.

The chain combines TRBV7-9 with TRBJ1-1; D not certain. CDR1 and CDR2 (germline): SEHNR, FQNEAQ (reference sequence). Trimming took off 1 base at V and 0 bases at J, with 9 bases between the two ends. This CDR3 region has 15 residues. The CDR3 region is CASSLGGIMNTEAFF. Written as DNA, the CDR3 is TGTGCCAGCAGCTTAGGCGGGATCATGAACACTGAAGCTTTCTTT.

The V gene is TRBV19, the J gene TRBJ1-1; tentative D call: TRBD1 (6 bases). Germline lookup yields CDR1 LNHDA and CDR2 SQIVND (reference sequence). Deletions cut 1 base from V and 0 bases from J, with 12 bases between. The CDR3 totals 16 residues. The CDR3 DNA is TGTGCCAGTAGTATAGTGTCTCCAGGGGTGAACACTGAAGCTTTCTTT. This gives the protein CASSIVSPGVNTEAFF.

The table lists this clone with a few counts. The chain is built from TRBV6-5 and TRBJ1-6; 7 positions agree with TRBD1. Per germline, CDR1 MNHEY and CDR2 SVGAGI. The trim removed 6 bases at V and 6 bases at J, leaving 5 bases unmatched. This CDR3 contains 14 residues. CDR3 nucleotide sequence: TGTGCCAGCAGAGCTGACAGGGTTAATTCACCCCTCCACTTT. As protein: CASRADRVNSPLHF.

This clone turned up a few times. The V and J genes are TRBV27 and TRBJ1-1; D gene uncertain. Trimming left V 2 bases short and J 6 bases short, with 19 bases between. This CDR3 is 16 amino acids long. Germline CDR1 MNHEY, CDR2 SMNVEV (reference sequence). CDR3 sequence: CASSLLRTGEGSEAFF. The CDR3, as DNA: TGTGCCAGCAGTTTACTCCGGACCGGCGAAGGATCTGAAGCTTTCTTT.

The J gene is TRBJ1-3, the V gene TRBV18, with D perhaps matching TRBD1 (6 bases). This CDR3 region has 17 residues. Per germline, CDR1 KGHSH and CDR2 LQKENI. V lost 1 base, J lost 0 bases, and 13 bases lay in between. Here the CDR3 DNA reads TGTGCCAGCTCACCACTCGCTGGGGGGCCCTCTGGAAACACCATATATTTT. Protein sequence: CASSPLAGGPSGNTIYF. Supplemented by reference TRBV18 and TRBJ1-3, the full variable domain reads NAGVMQNPRHLVRRRGQEARLRCSPMKGHSHVYWYRQLPEEGLKFMVYLQKENIIDESGMPKERFSAEFPKEGPSILRIQQVVRGDSAAYFCASSPLAGGPSGNTIYFGEGSWLTVV.

The chain joins TRBV18 to TRBJ2-1; 7 nucleotides match TRBD2. The junction had 8 bases not matched to a gene; V was cut back by 6 bases and J by 6 bases. The length of the CDR3 is 14 residues. Germline V gene sequence: CDR1 KGHSH, CDR2 LQKENI. The CDR3 is CASSLSSGLNEQFF. The CDR3 DNA reads TGTGCCAGCTCTCTTTCTAGCGGCCTCAATGAGCAGTTCTTC.